Each of the 18 T cell receptor beta chains below was sequenced from the same sample in a study of T cells after yellow fever vaccination. TCRdb reprocessed the 5' RACE reads via MiXCR and lists one record per CDR3 protein. Among approximately 550,000 distinct CDR3 sequences, approximately 13% were seen once, and the ten largest hold more than 12%. The source material was PBMCs, sampled on the day of the yellow fever booster vaccination. The receptors were sampled from a man aged 30 to 45 who received the YFV17D yellow fever vaccine.

This clonotype was counted only a few times. CDR3 sequence reads: CASSQFEKLFF. CDR3 DNA: TGCGCCAGCAGTCAATTTGAAAAACTGTTTTTT. The rearrangement links TRBV23-1 to TRBJ1-4; D uncertain. TRBV23-1 counts as an open reading frame of uncertain function. There are 11 residues in the CDR3. V lost 1 base, J lost 7 bases, and 1 base lay in between.

This chain links TRBV20-1 with TRBJ2-7; TRBD1 matches 7 bases. CDR3 length: 11 amino acids. Germline-derived CDR1 and CDR2 are DFQATT and SNEGSKA (reference sequence). With V trimmed by 7 bases and J by 3 bases, 3 bases remained unmatched. The DNA of the CDR3 is TGCAGTGGACAGGGCAACTACGAGCAGTACTTC. Its translation: CSGQGNYEQYF.

This clonotype was seen a handful of times. The rearrangement uses TRBV14 and TRBJ2-3, with unresolved D. The CDR3 extends over 14 amino acids. Germline lookup yields CDR1 SGHDN and CDR2 FVKESK. Trimming pared 2 bases from V and 0 bases from J, leaving 6 bases between. In DNA form, the CDR3 reads TGTGCCAGCAGCCAATCCAGCAGCACAGATACGCAGTATTTT. It codes for CASSQSSSTDTQYF.

This clonotype has just a few counts. The chain links TRBV6-5 to TRBJ2-5; 8 bases map to TRBD1. The length of the CDR3 is 17 residues. Germline CDR1 is MNHEY and CDR2 is SVGAGI. V gave up 6 bases and J gave up 4 bases; unmatched junction bases: 16. CDR3 sequence: CASSYGQGIVGGETQYF. CDR3 sequence (DNA): TGTGCCAGCAGCTACGGACAGGGCATAGTCGGTGGAGAGACCCAGTACTTC.

This clonotype occurred a few times. The chain is built from TRBV6-5 and TRBJ2-7, with a possible D match to TRBD2 (5 bases). There are 14 residues in the CDR3. Trimming removed 0 bases from V and 4 bases from J, with 10 bases in between. Germline CDR1 and CDR2: MNHEY and SVGAGI. This CDR3 reads CASSYSTGKYEQYF. DNA for the CDR3: TGTGCCAGCAGTTACTCGACGGGGAAATACGAGCAGTACTTC.

In its sample, this clonotype was seen a few times. The rearrangement uses TRBV20-1 and TRBJ2-3, with a weak D call TRBD2 (6 bases). From germline, CDR1 is DFQATT and CDR2 SNEGSKA (reference sequence). The CDR3 runs to 15 residues. CDR3 bases: TGCAGCGTAAACGACGCCCGACTAGTCGTAGATACGCAGTATTTT. Amino acids: CSVNDARLVVDTQYF.

This chain links TRBV3-1 with TRBJ1-2; the D is unclear. CDR1 is LGHDT and CDR2 is YNNKEL in the germline V gene (reference sequence). The CDR3 has 13 residues. The V gene lost 1 base and the J gene lost 2 bases, with 5 bases spanning the gap. This CDR3 reads CASSQARNYGYTF. Here the CDR3 DNA reads TGTGCCAGCAGCCAAGCCCGGAACTATGGCTACACCTTC.

In this sample, this clonotype turned up a few times. The genes are TRBV6-1 and TRBJ1-2, with TRBD1 identical over 8 bases. Losses at the gene ends were 3 bases for V and 6 bases for J; bases not matched to a gene: 6. This CDR3 is 14 amino acids long. Germline CDR1 and CDR2: MNHNS and SASEGT. The CDR3 DNA reads as TGTGCCAGCAGTGAGCAACAGGGGGTTGATGGCTACACCTTC. Translating it yields CASSEQQGVDGYTF.

This clonotype was picked up a small number of times. V is TRBV4-3 and J is TRBJ2-7; 9 bases align to TRBD1. CDR3 length: 16 amino acids. After removal of 3 bases from V and 2 bases from J, the junction contained 8 bases not matched to a gene. CDR1 and CDR2 from the germline V gene are LGHNA and YSLEER. The CDR3 DNA is TGCGCCAGCAGCCAGGCTACAGGGGGCAACCCCTACGAGCAGTACTTC. Translating it yields CASSQATGGNPYEQYF.

In DNA form, the CDR3 reads TGTGCCAGTAGTATATCGGGCGAGAACGAGCAGTACTTC. Protein product: CASSISGENEQYF. The chain uses TRBV19 and TRBJ2-7; D gene unclear. CDR1 is LNHDA, CDR2 SQIVND, per germline (reference sequence). This CDR3 is 13 amino acids long. V lost 2 bases to trimming and J lost 5 bases, with 10 bases between them. Full variable domain (remainder filled in from reference TRBV19 and TRBJ2-7): DGGITQSPKYLFRKEGQNVTLSCEQNLNHDAMYWYRQDPGQGLRLIYYSQIVNDFQKGDIAEGYSVSREKKESFPLTVTSAQKNPTAFYLCASSISGENEQYFGPGTRLTVT.

This clonotype appeared a few times. The chain recombines TRBV14 with TRBJ1-2, with a possible D match to TRBD1 (5 bases). CDR3 length equals 14 residues. Germline values: CDR1 SGHDN, CDR2 FVKESK. V was pared by 1 base and J by 4 bases, with 10 bases between. For the CDR3, the DNA is TGTGCCAGCAGCCAAGCGGGCGGGGGCTATGGCTACACCTTC. Translation: CASSQAGGGYGYTF.

This chain connects TRBV15 to TRBJ1-5; D unresolved. Germline CDR1 reads LNHNV; CDR2 reads YYDKDF (reference sequence). V lost 0 bases to trimming and J lost 4 bases, with 4 bases between them. CDR3 length: 13 amino acids. The CDR3 spells CATSRDQNQPQHF. Written as DNA, the CDR3 is TGTGCCACCAGCAGAGATCAGAATCAGCCCCAGCATTTT.

This clonotype was detected a few times. The genes are TRBV7-2 and TRBJ2-5; D might be TRBD1 or TRBD2, each matching 5 bases. CDR3 length: 13 residues. Trimming stripped 5 bases from V and 7 bases from J, with 14 bases between. Germline values: CDR1 SGHTA, CDR2 FQGNSA. The CDR3 DNA follows: TGTGCCAGCAGCAGCGAACGGGGCGGGACCCAGTACTTC. Residues: CASSSERGGTQYF.

This clonotype was seen only a few times. This chain connects TRBV7-2 to TRBJ2-1; 7 bases line up with TRBD1. From germline, CDR1 is SGHTA and CDR2 FQGNSA. The CDR3 has 15 amino acids. The junction had 7 bases not matched to a gene; V was cut back by 8 bases and J by 0 bases. CDR3 residues: CASASGTASYNEQFF. The CDR3 region has the DNA TGTGCCAGCGCATCCGGGACAGCCTCCTACAATGAGCAGTTCTTC.

This clonotype was counted ten times or more. This chain connects TRBV5-6 to TRBJ2-1; 12 nucleotides align to TRBD2. The V gene's germline CDR1 is SGHDT and CDR2 YYEEEE. The V gene end was trimmed by 2 bases and the J gene end by 4 bases; junction bases not matched to a gene: 1. The CDR3 runs to 15 residues. The CDR3 nucleotides read TGTGCCAGCAGCTTCGGACTAGCGGGATACAATGAGCAGTTCTTC. It specifies CASSFGLAGYNEQFF.

In this sample, this clonotype turned up a few times. This chain uses TRBV10-3 with TRBJ2-1; 14 nucleotides agree with TRBD2. In germline, CDR1 is ENHRY, CDR2 SYGVKD. V dropped 0 bases and J dropped 10; count of bases not matched to a gene: 5. This CDR3 is 16 amino acids long. This CDR3 reads CAISESTSGRAEEQFF. DNA of the CDR3: TGTGCCATCAGTGAGTCGACTAGCGGGAGGGCCGAGGAGCAGTTCTTC.

This chain joins TRBV7-7 and TRBJ1-3; possible D gene TRBD1, 5 bases. The CDR3 has 13 amino acids. Germline CDR1 SSHAT, CDR2 FNYEAQ (reference sequence). V was pared by 7 bases and J by 2 bases, with 9 bases between. This CDR3 reads CASTTGPGNTIYF. The DNA for the CDR3 is TGTGCCAGCACCACGGGGCCTGGAAACACCATATATTTT.

The gene calls are TRBV6-1 and TRBJ2-7; perhaps TRBD1 as D (8 bases). This CDR3 is 14 amino acids long. The V gene's germline CDR1 is MNHNS and CDR2 SASEGT. Trimming took off 2 bases at V and 7 bases at J, with 15 bases between the two ends. CDR3 in amino acids: CASSEWTGREEQYF. The DNA for the CDR3 is TGTGCCAGCAGTGAATGGACAGGGAGGGAAGAGCAGTACTTC.